This paragraph covers one T cell receptor beta chain sequence. This receptor's antigen is unknown. No qualities accompany the bases; no much larger clone lies one base away. TCRbeta CDR3 regions were amplified from genomic DNA by means of the immunoSEQ Assay, a bias-controlled multiplex PCR. In the source study's methods: The number of nucleated cells in each sample was estimated from the amplification of reference gene primers within the assay. To quantify the absolute abundance of each unique TCRbeta CDR3 rearrangement, sequence reads were collapsed and filtered. For each sample, productive Simpson clonality was calculated as the square root of Simpson's diversity index over productive rearrangements. TCRdb took this table from immuneACCESS and kept in-frame rearrangements with V and J called. Such tables lack part of the clones; where checked against another copy, unresolved V genes explain under half of the gap, and the rest is unexplained. The V and J calls and clone size were taken over from that table, and D and trimming were inferred from the DNA. This sample lists hundreds of thousands of clones; approximately 87% were detected once. The ten most abundant clones make up approximately 9.3% of the sample.

Trimming accounts for 10 bases at V and 7 bases at J, while the number of junction bases matched to no gene is 6. The CDR3 numbers 13 residues from cysteine through phenylalanine. Only the CDR3 DNA stays, 39 bases, in frame from base 1. Per the germline V gene, SGHTA is the CDR1 and FQGNSA is the CDR2. This record belongs to a study of blood T cell repertoires in COVID-19 (TCRdb year 2020). Context from the whole study: Samples from collaborators originated in the United States, Italy and Spain and spanned both the acute and convalescent phases of COVID-19. The material from the prospective study consisted of cDNA or gDNA derived from T cells, B-cell-depleted T cells, or PBMCs. Subjects who had been exposed to COVID-19, were actively infected with it, or had recovered from it provided the deeply sampled blood TCRbeta repertoires that made up the dataset. The repertoires were made available in a free public database intended to serve as a resource for research on the immune response to SARS-CoV-2. Samples came from the ongoing ImmuneRACE study (first 160 participants) plus 1,254 subjects from 6 global collaborators. A de-identified subject ID, COVID-19 status, age in years and sex were almost always included in the sample metadata. HLA class I and class II types, where available, came from metadata supplied by the sample provider rather than from assay-based typing.

General conclusions and limits of the study: The amount of clinical and demographic metadata varied by source and participant and was provided uncurated.

Enrolling through a virtual design, the prospective study's participants ranged in age from roughly 18 to 89 years and lived across roughly 23 United States geographic areas. In the prospective study, cohorts were assigned on the basis of participant-reported clinical history obtained from a screening survey and a study questionnaire. ImmuneRACE Cohort 3 recovered participants were defined by two consecutive negative NP/OP PCR tests, healthcare professional clearance, or symptom resolution. In the prospective study, whole blood, serum and a nasopharyngeal or oropharyngeal swab were collected from each participant by mobile phlebotomists. Participants in the prospective study had the option to provide additional blood draws and questionnaires over a roughly 2-month period. Blood samples from the prospective study were shipped frozen or at room temperature prior to DNA extraction.

Sequences were obtained from PBMCs or T cells enriched from blood (not recorded which). In this chain, TRBV7-2 is recombined with TRBJ1-4; 10 of the junction bases match TRBD1. This TCR was recovered from a woman aged 50 to 60 who had recovered from COVID-19. Read as DNA, the sequence is TGTGCCACCGGGACAGGGGTGATTGAAAAACTGTTTTTT. Translated, this is CATGTGVIEKLFF.